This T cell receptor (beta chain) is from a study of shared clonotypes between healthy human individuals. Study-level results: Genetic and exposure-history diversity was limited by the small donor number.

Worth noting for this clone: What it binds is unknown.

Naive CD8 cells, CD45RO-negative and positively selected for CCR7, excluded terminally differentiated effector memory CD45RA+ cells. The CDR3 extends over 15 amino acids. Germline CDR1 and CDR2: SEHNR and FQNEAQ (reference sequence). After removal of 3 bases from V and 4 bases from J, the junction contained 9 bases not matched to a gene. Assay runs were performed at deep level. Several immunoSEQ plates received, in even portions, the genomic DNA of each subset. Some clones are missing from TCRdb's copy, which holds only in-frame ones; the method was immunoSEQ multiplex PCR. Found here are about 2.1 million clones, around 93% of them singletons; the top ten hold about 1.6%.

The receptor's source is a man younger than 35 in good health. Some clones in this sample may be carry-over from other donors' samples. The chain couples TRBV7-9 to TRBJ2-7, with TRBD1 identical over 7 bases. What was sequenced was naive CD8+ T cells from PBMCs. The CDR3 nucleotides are TGTGCCAGCAGCTTTCGGGACAGCAAGGTTTACGAGCAGTACTTC. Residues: CASSFRDSKVYEQYF.